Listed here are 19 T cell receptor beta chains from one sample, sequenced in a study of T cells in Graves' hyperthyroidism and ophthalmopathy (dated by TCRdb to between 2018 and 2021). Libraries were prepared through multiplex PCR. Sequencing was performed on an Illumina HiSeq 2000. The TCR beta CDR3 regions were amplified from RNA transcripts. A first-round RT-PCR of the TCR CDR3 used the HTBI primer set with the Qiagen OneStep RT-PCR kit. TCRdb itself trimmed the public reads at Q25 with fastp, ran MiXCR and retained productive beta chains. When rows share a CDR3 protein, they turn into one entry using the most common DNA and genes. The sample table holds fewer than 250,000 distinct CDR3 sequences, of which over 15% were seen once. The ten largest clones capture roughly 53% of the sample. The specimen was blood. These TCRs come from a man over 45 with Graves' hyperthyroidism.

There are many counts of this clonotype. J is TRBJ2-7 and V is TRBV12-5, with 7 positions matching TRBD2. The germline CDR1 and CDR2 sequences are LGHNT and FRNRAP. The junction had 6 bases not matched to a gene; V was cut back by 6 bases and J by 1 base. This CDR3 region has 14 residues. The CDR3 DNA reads TGTGCTAGTGGCCACCCGGGACTATCCTACGAGCAGTACTTC. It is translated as CASGHPGLSYEQYF.

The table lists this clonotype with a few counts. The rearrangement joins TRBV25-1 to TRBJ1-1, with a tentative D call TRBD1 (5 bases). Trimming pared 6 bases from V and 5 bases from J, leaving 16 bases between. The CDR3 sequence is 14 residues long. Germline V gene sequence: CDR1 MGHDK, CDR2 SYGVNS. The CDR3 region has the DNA TGTGCCAGCAGCCGCTCCAGGGTTATGACTGAAGCTTTCTTT. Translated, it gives CASSRSRVMTEAFF.

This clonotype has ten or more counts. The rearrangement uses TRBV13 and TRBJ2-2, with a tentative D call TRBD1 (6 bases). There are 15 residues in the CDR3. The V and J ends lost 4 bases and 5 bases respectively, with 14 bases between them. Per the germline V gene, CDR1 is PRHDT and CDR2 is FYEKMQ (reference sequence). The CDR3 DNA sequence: TGTGCCAGCAGCTCAAGGGACACCTCTACCGGGGAGCTGTTTTTT. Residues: CASSSRDTSTGELFF.

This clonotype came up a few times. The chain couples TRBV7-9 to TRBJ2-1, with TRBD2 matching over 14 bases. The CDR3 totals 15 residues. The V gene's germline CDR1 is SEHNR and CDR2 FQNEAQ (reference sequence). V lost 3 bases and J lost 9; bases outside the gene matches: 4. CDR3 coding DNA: TGTGCCAGCAGCTTGCGACTAGCGGGAGGGACTGAGCAGTTCTTC. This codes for CASSLRLAGGTEQFF.

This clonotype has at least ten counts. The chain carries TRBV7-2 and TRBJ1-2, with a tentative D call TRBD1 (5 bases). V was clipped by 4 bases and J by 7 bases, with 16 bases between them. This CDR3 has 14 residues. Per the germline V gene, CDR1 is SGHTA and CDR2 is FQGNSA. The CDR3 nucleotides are TGTGCCAGCAGCTCCCACTCGTGGGGACGTGGCTACACCTTC. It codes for CASSSHSWGRGYTF.

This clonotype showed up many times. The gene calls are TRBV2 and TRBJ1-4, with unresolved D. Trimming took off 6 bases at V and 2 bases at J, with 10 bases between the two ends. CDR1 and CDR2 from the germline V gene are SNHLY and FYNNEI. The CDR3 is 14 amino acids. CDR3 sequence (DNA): TGTGCCAGCAGCGCCCTAACTACTAATGAAAAACTGTTTTTT. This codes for CASSALTTNEKLFF.

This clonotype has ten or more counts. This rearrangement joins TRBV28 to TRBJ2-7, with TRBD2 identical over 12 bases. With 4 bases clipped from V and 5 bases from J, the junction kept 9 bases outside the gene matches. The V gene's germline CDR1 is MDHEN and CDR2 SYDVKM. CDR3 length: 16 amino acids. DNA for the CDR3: TGTGCCAGCAGTTACCCCCCGACTAGCGGGAGTGACGAGCAGTACTTC. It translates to CASSYPPTSGSDEQYF. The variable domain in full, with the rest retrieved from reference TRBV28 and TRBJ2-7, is DVKVTQSSRYLVKRTGEKVFLECVQDMDHENMFWYRQDPGLGLRLIYFSYDVKMKEKGDIPEGYSVSREKKERFSLILESASTNQTSMYLCASSYPPTSGSDEQYFGPGTRLTVT.

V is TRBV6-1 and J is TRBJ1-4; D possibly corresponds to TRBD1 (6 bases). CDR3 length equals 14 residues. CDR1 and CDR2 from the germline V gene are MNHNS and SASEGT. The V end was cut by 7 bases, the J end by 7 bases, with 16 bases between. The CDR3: CASTRDTWGEKLFF. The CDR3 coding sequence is TGTGCCAGCACCCGGGACACCTGGGGTGAAAAACTGTTTTTT.

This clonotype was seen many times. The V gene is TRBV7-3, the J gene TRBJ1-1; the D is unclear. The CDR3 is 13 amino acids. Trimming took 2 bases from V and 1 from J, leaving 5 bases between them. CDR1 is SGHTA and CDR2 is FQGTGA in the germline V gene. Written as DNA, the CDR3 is TGTGCCAGCAGCTTACAAGAGAACACTGAAGCTTTCTTT. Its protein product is CASSLQENTEAFF. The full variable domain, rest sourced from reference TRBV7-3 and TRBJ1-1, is GAGVSQTPSNKVTEKGKYVELRCDPISGHTALYWYRQSLGQGPEFLIYFQGTGAADDSGLPNDRFFAVRPEGSVSTLKIQRTERGDSAVYLCASSLQENTEAFFGQGTRLTVV.

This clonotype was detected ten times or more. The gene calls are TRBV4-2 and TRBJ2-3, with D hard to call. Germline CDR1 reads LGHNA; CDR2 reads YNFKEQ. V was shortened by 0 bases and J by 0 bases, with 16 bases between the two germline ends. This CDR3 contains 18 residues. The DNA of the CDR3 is TGTGCCAGCAGCCAAGAGTTGTACGTTGGAATCAGCACAGATACGCAGTATTTT. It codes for CASSQELYVGISTDTQYF.

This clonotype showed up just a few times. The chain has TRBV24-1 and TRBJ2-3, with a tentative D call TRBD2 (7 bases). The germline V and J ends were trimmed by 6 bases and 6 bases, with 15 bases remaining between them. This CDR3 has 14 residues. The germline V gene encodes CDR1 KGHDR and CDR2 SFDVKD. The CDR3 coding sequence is TGTGCCACCAGTCGAGGGGGGGGAGAGGATACGCAGTATTTT. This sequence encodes CATSRGGGEDTQYF.

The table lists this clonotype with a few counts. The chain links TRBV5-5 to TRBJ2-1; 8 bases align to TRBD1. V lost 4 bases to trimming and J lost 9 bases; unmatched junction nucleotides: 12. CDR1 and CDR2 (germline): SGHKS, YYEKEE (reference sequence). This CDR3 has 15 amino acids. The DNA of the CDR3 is TGTGCCAGCAGCGACGGGACAGGCGGACAGTTTGAGCAGTTCTTC. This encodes CASSDGTGGQFEQFF.

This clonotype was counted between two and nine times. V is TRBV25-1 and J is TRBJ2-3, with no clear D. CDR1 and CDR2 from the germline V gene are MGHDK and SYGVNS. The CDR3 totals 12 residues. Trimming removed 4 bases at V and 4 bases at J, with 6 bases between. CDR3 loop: CASSASSDTQYF. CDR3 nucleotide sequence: TGTGCCAGCAGTGCTTCGTCAGATACGCAGTATTTT.

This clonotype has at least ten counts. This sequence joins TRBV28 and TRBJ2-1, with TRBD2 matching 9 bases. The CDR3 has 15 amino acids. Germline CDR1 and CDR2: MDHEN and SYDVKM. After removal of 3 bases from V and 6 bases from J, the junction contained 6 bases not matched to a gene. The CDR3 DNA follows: TGTGCCAGCAGTTTCTCGCGGGAGGGCCGCAATGAGCAGTTCTTC. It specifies CASSFSREGRNEQFF.

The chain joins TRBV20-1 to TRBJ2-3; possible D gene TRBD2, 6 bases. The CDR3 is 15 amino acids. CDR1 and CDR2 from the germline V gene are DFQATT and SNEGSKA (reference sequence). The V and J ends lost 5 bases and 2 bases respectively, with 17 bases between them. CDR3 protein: CSAGPLAGNTDTQYF. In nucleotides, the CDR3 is TGCAGTGCTGGACCCTTGGCGGGGAACACAGATACGCAGTATTTT.

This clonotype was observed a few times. For the CDR3, the DNA is TGCGCCAGCAGCCCTGGCTGGTCCTATAATTCACCCCTCCACTTT. Protein product: CASSPGWSYNSPLHF. The chain combines TRBV4-3 with TRBJ1-6; D remains ambiguous. Looked up from germline, CDR1 is LGHNA and CDR2 is YSLEER. The CDR3 loop spans 15 amino acids. The germline V and J ends were trimmed by 4 bases and 1 base, with 8 bases remaining between them.

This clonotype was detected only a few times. The CDR3 bases are TGCAGCGTTGGGGACGGCGGCTACACCTTC. Translated, it gives CSVGDGGYTF. This chain joins TRBV29-1 and TRBJ1-2; D perhaps matches TRBD1 (5 bases). Germline V gene sequence: CDR1 SQVTM, CDR2 ANQGSEA. The CDR3 spans 10 residues. Trimming stripped 4 bases from V and 8 bases from J, with 8 bases between.

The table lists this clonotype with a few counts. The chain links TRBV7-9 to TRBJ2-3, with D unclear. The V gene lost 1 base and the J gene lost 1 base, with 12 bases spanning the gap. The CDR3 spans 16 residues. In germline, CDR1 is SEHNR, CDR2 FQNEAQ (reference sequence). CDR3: CASSLGLVIGTDTQYF. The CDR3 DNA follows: TGTGCCAGCAGCTTAGGACTCGTTATTGGCACAGATACGCAGTATTTT.

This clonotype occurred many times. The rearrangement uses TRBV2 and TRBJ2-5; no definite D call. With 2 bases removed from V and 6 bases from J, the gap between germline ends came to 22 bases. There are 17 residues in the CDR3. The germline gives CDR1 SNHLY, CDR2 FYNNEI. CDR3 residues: CASSERATPGVVQTQYF. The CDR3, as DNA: TGTGCCAGCAGTGAAAGGGCGACCCCGGGTGTAGTACAGACCCAGTACTTC.